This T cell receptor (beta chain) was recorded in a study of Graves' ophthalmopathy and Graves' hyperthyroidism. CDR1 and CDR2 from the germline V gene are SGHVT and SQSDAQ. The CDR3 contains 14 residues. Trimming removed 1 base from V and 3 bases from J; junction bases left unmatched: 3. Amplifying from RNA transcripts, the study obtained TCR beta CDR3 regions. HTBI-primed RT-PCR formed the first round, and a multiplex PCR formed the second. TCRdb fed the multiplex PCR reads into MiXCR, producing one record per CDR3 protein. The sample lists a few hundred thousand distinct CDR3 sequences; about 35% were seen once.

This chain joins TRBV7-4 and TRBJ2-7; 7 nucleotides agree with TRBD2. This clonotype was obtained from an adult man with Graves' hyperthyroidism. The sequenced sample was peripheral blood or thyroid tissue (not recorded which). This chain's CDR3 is CASSLVRGDYEQYF. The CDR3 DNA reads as TGTGCCAGCAGCTTAGTTCGGGGGGACTACGAGCAGTACTTC.